Below are 6 T cell receptor beta chains sequenced from a single sample in a study of T cell responses to AZD1222 COVID-19 vaccine. Assay used: immunoSEQ multiplex PCR; TCRdb lists only in-frame clones, some missing. The table includes some 170,000 clones, over 85% detected once. The specimen comprised peripheral blood, sampled on day 0 of AZD1222 vaccination. The receptors originated from an adult in good health.

The chain carries TRBV27 and TRBJ1-2; D is unclear. Trimming took 0 bases from V and 4 from J, leaving 15 bases between them. This CDR3 is built from 16 residues. The germline V gene has CDR1 MNHEY and CDR2 SMNVEV (reference sequence). The CDR3: CASSLSAGERVYGYTF. DNA of the CDR3: TGTGCCAGCAGTTTATCAGCCGGGGAAAGGGTCTATGGCTACACCTTC.

CDR3: CASSLAGTSGSYEQYF. The CDR3 DNA is TGTGCCAGCAGCTTAGCGGGGACTAGCGGGAGTTACGAGCAGTACTTC. The chain links TRBV7-2 to TRBJ2-7; 14 bases are shared with TRBD2. This CDR3 is built from 16 residues. Germline V gives CDR1 SGHTA, CDR2 FQGNSA. J was trimmed by 4 bases and V by 0 bases; bases with no gene match: 2.

This rearrangement joins TRBV29-1 to TRBJ1-1, with 7 bases that match TRBD1. The V gene end was trimmed by 7 bases and the J gene end by 1 base; junction bases not matched to a gene: 3. This CDR3 is built from 12 residues. CDR1 and CDR2 from the germline V gene are SQVTM and ANQGSEA. CDR3 amino acids: CSGRTGNTEAFF. The CDR3 coding sequence is TGCAGCGGCAGGACAGGGAACACTGAAGCTTTCTTT.

The V call is TRBV5-1, the J call TRBJ2-3; 8 bases map to TRBD2. The germline V gene has CDR1 SGHRS and CDR2 YFSETQ. The CDR3 totals 16 residues. Trimming at V came to 0 bases and at J to 2 bases, leaving 5 bases not matched to a gene. CDR3 region: CASSLADSGITDTQYF. CDR3 bases: TGCGCCAGCAGCTTGGCCGATAGCGGGATCACAGATACGCAGTATTTT.

The genes are TRBV5-1 and TRBJ1-6; 7 positions match TRBD1. The germline V gene has CDR1 SGHRS and CDR2 YFSETQ. The CDR3 totals 15 residues. After removal of 4 bases from V and 7 bases from J, the junction contained 8 bases not matched to a gene. CDR3 coding DNA: TGCGCCAGCAGCAGTACAACAGGGGCCAATTCACCCCTCCACTTT. This translates into CASSSTTGANSPLHF.

This chain joins TRBV7-9 and TRBJ2-7; no clear D. Deletions cut 3 bases from V and 7 bases from J, with 10 bases between. The germline V gene encodes CDR1 SEHNR and CDR2 FQNEAQ (reference sequence). The length of the CDR3 is 12 residues. The CDR3, as DNA: TGTGCCAGCAGCTTCAACTTTGGGGAGCAGTACTTC. It codes for CASSFNFGEQYF.